This TCR beta chain was captured by sequencing in a study of monozygotic twins with inflammatory bowel disease. With eight separate reactions per sample, the authors made cDNA. TCRdb re-called the 5' RACE reads, yielding one record per CDR3 amino acid sequence without DNA. Its table records about 99,000 distinct CDR3 sequences. Germline V gene lookup returns CDR1 LGHNA and CDR2 YSLEER. The CDR3 is 15 amino acids. The V gene is TRBV4-3, the J gene TRBJ2-2. This sequence was found in a human donor with ulcerative colitis or Crohn's disease, or a healthy co-twin of an affected twin (not recorded which). Sequenced input: blood. The CDR3 loop is CASSQEGLATGELFF.